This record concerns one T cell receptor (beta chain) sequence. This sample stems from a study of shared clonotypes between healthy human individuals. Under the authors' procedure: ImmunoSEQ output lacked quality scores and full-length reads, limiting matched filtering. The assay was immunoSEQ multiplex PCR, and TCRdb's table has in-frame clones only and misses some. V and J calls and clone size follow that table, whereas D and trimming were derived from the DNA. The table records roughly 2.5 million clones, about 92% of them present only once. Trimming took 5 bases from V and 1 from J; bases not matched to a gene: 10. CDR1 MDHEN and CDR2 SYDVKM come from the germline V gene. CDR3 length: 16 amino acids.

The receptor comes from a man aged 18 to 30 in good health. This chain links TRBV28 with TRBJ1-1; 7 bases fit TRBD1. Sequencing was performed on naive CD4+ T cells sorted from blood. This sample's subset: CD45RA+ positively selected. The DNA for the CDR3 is TGTGCCAGCAGTCTGACTAAGGGGGCGGGGAACACTGAAGCTTTCTTT. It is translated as CASSLTKGAGNTEAFF.